The 2 T cell receptor beta chains reported below all come from one sample, sequenced in a study of metastatic and nonmetastatic thyroid tumors. Each patient came to thyroid surgery without any prior treatment (of any kind). With MiXCR, TCRdb reprocessed the PCR reads. The table has 7,700 or so clones, around a third seen once. The material sequenced was tumor tissue. The receptors shown here come from a female donor with papillary thyroid cancer or a benign thyroid nodule (not recorded which). Some clones in this sample may be carry-over from other donors' samples.

This clone was seen at least ten times. The gene calls are TRBV11-3 and TRBJ2-1, with 15 bases matching TRBD2. The V gene's germline CDR1 is SGHNT and CDR2 YENEEA. Trimming took 5 bases from V and 7 from J; bases not matched to a gene: 12. The CDR3 consists of 18 residues. CDR3 sequence: CASSQFKAGTSGRNEQFF. Here the CDR3 DNA reads TGTGCCAGCAGCCAATTTAAGGCCGGGACTAGCGGGAGGAATGAGCAGTTCTTC.

The chain links TRBV6-1 to TRBJ2-1; the D gene is possibly TRBD1 (6 bases). The CDR3 contains 13 residues. V lost 6 bases to trimming and J lost 3 bases, with 9 bases between them. CDR1 and CDR2 from the germline V gene are MNHNS and SASEGT. DNA for the CDR3: TGTGCCAGCAGCGCGGACAGCTACAATGAGCAGTTCTTC. Translating it yields CASSADSYNEQFF.